The 8 T cell receptor beta chains below all came from one sample that was sequenced in a study of T cells in Graves' hyperthyroidism and ophthalmopathy (dated by TCRdb to about 2019). Receptor amplification or capture employed multiplex PCR. Instrument on record: Illumina HiSeq 2000. Amplification of TCR beta CDR3 regions was carried out from RNA transcripts. The first round of RT-PCR for the TCR CDR3 was performed with the HTBI primer set and the Qiagen OneStep RT-PCR kit. The public reads were quality trimmed at Q25 with fastp and then assembled into clones with MiXCR by TCRdb, keeping productive beta chains. Rows are unified per CDR3 protein, each entry keeping the most common DNA and genes. In all, the sample holds about 570,000 distinct CDR3 sequences, and 14% of those were seen once. The ten largest clones take up about 15% of the sample. Sequencing was done on a sample of blood. Receptor source: a woman aged 40-49 years with Graves' hyperthyroidism.

There are many counts of this clonotype. The gene calls are TRBV11-2 and TRBJ2-5; TRBD1 matches at 8 bases. The CDR3 is made up of 16 amino acids. V was clipped by 5 bases and J by 2 bases; unmatched bases: 10. Germline CDR1 reads SGHAT; CDR2 reads FQNNGV. The CDR3 is CASSPWAGQAQETQYF. The DNA of the CDR3 is TGTGCCAGCAGCCCGTGGGCGGGACAGGCTCAAGAGACCCAGTACTTC.

There are many counts of this clonotype. Germline is not matched at one junction end, which may reflect a read error. The chain carries TRBV30 and TRBJ2-1; 9 bases align to TRBD1. The CDR3 sequence is 11 residues long. From germline, CDR1 is GTSNPN and CDR2 SVGIG (reference sequence). CDR3 protein: CAWSVGTGFIF. The DNA for the CDR3 is TGTGCCTGGAGTGTGGGGACAGGGTTTATCTTC.

This clonotype was counted between two and nine times. The chain employs TRBV10-3 and TRBJ2-1, with D possibly being TRBD2 (5 bases). The germline V gene has CDR1 ENHRY and CDR2 SYGVKD. The V end lost 1 base, the J end lost 2 bases, and 9 bases lay between the germline ends. The CDR3 is made up of 15 amino acids. The CDR3 DNA sequence: TGTGCCATCAGTGAGTTGGGGAGACCCTACAATGAGCAGTTCTTC. This translates into CAISELGRPYNEQFF.

This clonotype has at least ten counts. The rearrangement joins TRBV13 to TRBJ2-7, with D possibly TRBD2 on 6 matching bases. CDR3 size: 14 residues. V shed 1 base and J shed 1 base, with 8 bases lying between them. Looked up from germline, CDR1 is PRHDT and CDR2 is FYEKMQ (reference sequence). CDR3 region: CASSLDGRSYEQYF. The DNA of the CDR3 is TGTGCCAGCAGCTTAGATGGGAGGTCCTACGAGCAGTACTTC.

The chain uses TRBV5-4 and TRBJ2-5; D is perhaps TRBD2 (6 bases). V lost 1 base and J lost 6, with 13 bases in between. CDR3 length: 14 residues. CDR1 is SGHNT, CDR2 YYREEE, per germline (reference sequence). CDR3 sequence reads: CASSLRDSLQTQYF. The CDR3 coding sequence is TGTGCCAGCAGCTTGAGGGACTCTTTGCAGACCCAGTACTTC.

This chain joins TRBV3-1 and TRBJ2-7, with TRBD2 identical over 9 bases. The CDR3 length is 17 residues. V was pared by 0 bases and J by 2 bases, with 8 bases of the junction left unmatched. The V gene's germline CDR1 is LGHDT and CDR2 YNNKEL (reference sequence). Here the CDR3 reads CASSQESSGASTYEQYF. The CDR3 coding sequence is TGTGCCAGCAGCCAAGAATCTAGCGGGGCGTCTACCTACGAGCAGTACTTC.

The chain employs TRBV7-9 and TRBJ1-1, with a possible D match to TRBD1 (5 bases). The CDR3 loop spans 13 amino acids. Germline-derived CDR1 and CDR2 are SEHNR and FQNEAQ (reference sequence). V shed 3 bases and J shed 4 bases, with 9 bases lying between them. The CDR3 DNA reads as TGTGCCAGCAGCTTCCCCCAGGGCACTGAAGCTTTCTTT. This gives the protein CASSFPQGTEAFF.

This clonotype was recorded many times. The rearrangement links TRBV7-2 to TRBJ2-1; unclear D gene. CDR3 length: 13 amino acids. Germline CDR1 and CDR2: SGHTA and FQGNSA. V lost 1 base and J 7 bases, leaving 8 bases between the germline ends. In nucleotides, the CDR3 is TGTGCCAGCAGCTTAGGTCCCGGAAATGAGCAGTTCTTC. It encodes CASSLGPGNEQFF.